The present T cell receptor (beta chain) was sequenced within a study of T cell repertoires in cytomegalovirus infection. Looking at the study overall: CMV infection plus the matching HLA type was flagged by public TCR beta signatures.

This clonotype has more than one count but fewer than ten. Its antigen remains unidentified. TCRdb redid the calling of the reads with MiXCR, one entry per CDR3 protein. The sample comprises 200,000 or so distinct CDR3 sequences, about 28% of which are singletons, and 31% rests with the top ten. Findings and limits, study-wide: CMV-specific HLA-C-restricted TCR beta clonotypes dominated the ex vivo response. Summed public TCR beta family frequency identified CMV carriers bearing the relevant HLA.

V dropped 5 bases and J dropped 6; count of bases not matched to a gene: 11. This CDR3 is built from 15 residues. CDR1 is SNHLY and CDR2 is FYNNEI in the germline V gene. The receptor's source is a human donor in good health (CMV status not recorded). Some clones in this sample may be carry-over from other donors' samples. The sequenced sample consisted of PBMCs. This rearrangement joins TRBV2 to TRBJ1-2; 8 nucleotides line up with TRBD1. Written as DNA, the CDR3 is TGTGCCAGCAGTCTGGACAGGGTGAGAGGGAATGGCTACACCTTC. Protein: CASSLDRVRGNGYTF.